The clone carrying this TCR beta chain showed up many times. Using a J-beta primer mix together with a sample-barcoded 5' primer, a second PCR was run for about 6 to 12 cycles. Each TCR beta cDNA got a 12-nucleotide random molecular identifier. MiXCR, applied by TCRdb to the 5' RACE reads, yields one record per CDR3 protein. The sample includes about 590,000 distinct CDR3 sequences, about 30% of them seen just once. The CDR3 length is 16 residues. Germline CDR1 reads SGHDT; CDR2 reads YYEEEE. Between the trimmed V and J ends, which lost 2 bases and 1 base, there was a span of 15 bases. These data are taken from a study of blood T cells in healthy people across ages.

The sequencing sample was made of blood. The J gene is TRBJ1-2, the V gene TRBV5-6, with D maybe TRBD1 (5 bases). This TCR derives from a woman aged 80 or over in good health. The CDR3 DNA sequence: TGTGCCAGCAGCTTCCAGGGAAGGGTCCGTAACTATGGCTACACCTTC. It yields the protein CASSFQGRVRNYGYTF. The variable domain in full, with the rest retrieved from reference TRBV5-6 and TRBJ1-2, is DAGVTQSPTHLIKTRGQQVTLRCSPKSGHDTVSWYQQALGQGPQFIFQYYEEEERQRGNFPDRFSGHQFPNYSSELNVNALLLGDSALYLCASSFQGRVRNYGYTFGSGTRLTVV.